Detailed here is one T cell receptor beta chain. Its specificity is not known. The ends lost 6 bases at V and 9 bases at J; junction bases unmatched: 10. CDR3 size: 13 residues. Vbeta (60) and Jbeta (13) primers were used in the PCR. Data came from immunoSEQ multiplex PCR; TCRdb stores just in-frame clones and leaves some out. The sample shows about 180,000 clones, around 80% of them seen only once. The data derive from a study of cytomegalovirus exposure and HLA in healthy donors. The study's findings and limits: In a later analysis, a genetic analysis reported fewer productive-TCR N-insertions in an Asian-associated ancestry cluster than the cohort average. Testing in vitro showed a few CMV-associated chains specific for CMV antigens. When analyzed later, a missense DCLRE1C variant was found to be linked to TCR beta V- and J-gene trimming.

V usage is TRBV23-1 and J usage is TRBJ2-7; TRBD1 matches at 8 bases. TRBV23-1 is known as an ORF, though its function is uncertain. This clonotype originated in a girl aged 2 to 9 in good health and CMV-seropositive. Input material: PBMCs. The CDR3 nucleotides read TGCGCCAGCAGAAGACAGGGGAGGCTTAGGCAGTACTTC. Translating gives CASRRQGRLRQYF.